A selection of T cell receptor beta chains follows, all from one sample in a study of T-cell reconstitution after alpha-beta-depleted transplantation in children. TCRdb recomputed calls from the PCR reads with MiXCR, one row per CDR3 protein. This table holds approximately 230,000 distinct CDR3 sequences, 24% found once. The source material was PBMCs, mostly from graft donor cells, sampled 360 days after TCRalphabeta/CD19-depleted stem cell transplant. All receptors come from a female patient aged 2-9 years who had a stem cell transplant for congenital amegakaryocytic thrombocytopenia, so the T cells may come from the graft donor. Each CDR3 is given with its conserved first and last residue.

J	V	CDR3
TRBJ2-1	TRBV30	CAWSWQPLNNEQFF
TRBJ1-5	TRBV6-1	CASSQLSNQPQHF
TRBJ1-1	TRBV3-1	CASSLEGDTEAFF
TRBJ2-7	TRBV28	CASRKKRGPSYEQYF
TRBJ1-6	TRBV28	CASSLTGTPNSPLHF
TRBJ2-3	TRBV5-4	CASSLSSGQWDTQYF
TRBJ2-2	TRBV5-1	CASSVGTSGRAGELFF
TRBJ2-3	TRBV29-1	CSVVTSGAPTDTQYF
TRBJ2-7	TRBV3-1	CASSQDLAAALYEQYF
TRBJ2-2	TRBV7-7	CASSLVRHGELFF
TRBJ1-2	TRBV12-3/TRBV12-4	CASSLVRVGVNYGYTF
TRBJ2-3	TRBV10-3	CAISDGLAGDTDTQYF
TRBJ1-1	TRBV12-3/TRBV12-4	CANSRQGRGTEAFF
TRBJ2-1	TRBV6-2/TRBV6-3	CASSPSQIWEQFF
TRBJ1-4	TRBV5-1	CASSSGLGNEKLFF
TRBJ2-5	TRBV5-1	CASSLGTGSIETQYF
TRBJ2-7	TRBV9	CASSEAGTSGAYEQYF
TRBJ2-7	TRBV10-3	CAISNFIERIYEQYF
TRBJ2-1	TRBV7-2	CASSFQGLAGTEQFF
TRBJ2-1	TRBV18	CASSPSGRSYPEQFF
TRBJ2-5	TRBV29-1	CSVDGGLAQYF
TRBJ2-5	TRBV20-1	CSAPGTYQETQYF
TRBJ1-1	TRBV5-1	CASSPMGGNTEAFF
TRBJ2-6	TRBV10-3	CAIRNTSSGANVLTF
TRBJ2-3	TRBV27	CASALELGADTQYF
TRBJ2-3	TRBV28	CASRWDRGPDTQYF
TRBJ1-6	TRBV18	CASSPGIQNSPLHF
TRBJ2-7	TRBV28	CASSLAGPTYEQYF
TRBJ2-7	TRBV13	CASSQRDREYF
TRBJ2-7	TRBV18	CASSPDPQSSYEQYF
TRBJ2-7	TRBV5-1	CASSVGDKDYEQYF
TRBJ2-7	TRBV12-3/TRBV12-4	CASSSQLAGGDEQYF
TRBJ1-3	TRBV7-9	CASKGGFGNTIYF
TRBJ2-7	TRBV7-6	CASSPNLGLAGKYSYEQYF
TRBJ2-5	TRBV12-3/TRBV12-4	CASSPGFPPGETQYF
TRBJ2-5	TRBV6-5	CASSYGYTTETQYF
TRBJ2-7	TRBV29-1	CSVGPRDSTYEQYF
TRBJ1-3	TRBV30	CAWRTNPYINTIYF
TRBJ2-2	TRBV5-1	CASSLTSWGSGSSTGELFF
TRBJ2-1	TRBV10-3	CAISGTADSKQFF
TRBJ2-1	TRBV25-1	CASSEFETAFYNEQFF
TRBJ2-1	TRBV12-3/TRBV12-4	CASSDPGEQFF
TRBJ1-4	TRBV10-3	CAIQASPNEKLFF
TRBJ2-1	TRBV13	CASSFWGNNEQFF
TRBJ2-7	TRBV12-3/TRBV12-4	CASSSVFGRGHEQYF